This entry lists 14 T cell receptor beta chains sequenced from one sample in a study of blood T cell repertoires in COVID-19 (dated by TCRdb to 2018 to 2021). Library creation used the immunoSEQ multiplex PCR assay. Drawn from immuneACCESS, this table holds only the in-frame rearrangements with V and J called that TCRdb kept. Clones are partly lost; checked studies trace under half to an unresolved V gene and leave the rest unexplained. The sample table shows 200,000 to 300,000 clones, and approximately 84% are seen once. Less than 10% of the sample is in the top ten clones. The sample consisted of peripheral blood. Every receptor here comes from a human donor in a cohort sampled during active COVID-19.

The chain joins TRBV5-4 to TRBJ2-1; 15 nucleotides agree with TRBD2. CDR1 and CDR2 from the germline V gene are SGHNT and YYREEE (reference sequence). V gave up 4 bases and J gave up 7 bases; unmatched junction bases: 3. The CDR3 length is 15 residues. The CDR3 DNA reads as TGTGCCAGCAGCCGGGGACTAGCGGGAGGAAATGAGCAGTTCTTC. Translation gives CASSRGLAGGNEQFF.

This chain joins TRBV5-8 and TRBJ2-7, with 8 bases matching TRBD1. This CDR3 comprises 15 residues. CDR1 SGHTS and CDR2 YDEGEE come from the germline V gene. Losses at the gene ends were 4 bases for V and 2 bases for J; bases not matched to a gene: 8. The CDR3 here is CASSPWTGNTYEQYF. The CDR3 DNA is TGTGCCAGCAGCCCGTGGACAGGGAATACCTACGAGCAGTACTTC.

This sequence joins TRBV7-2 and TRBJ1-2, with TRBD1 identical over 7 bases. The V segment lost 1 base and the J segment 4 bases; nucleotides outside the gene matches: 3. CDR3 length equals 14 residues. The germline V gene encodes CDR1 SGHTA and CDR2 FQGNSA. Here the CDR3 reads CASSLGGGTYGYTF. The CDR3 DNA sequence: TGTGCCAGCAGCTTAGGAGGGGGCACCTATGGCTACACCTTC.

This sequence joins TRBV30 and TRBJ2-1; 11 nucleotides match TRBD2. The germline V gene encodes CDR1 GTSNPN and CDR2 SVGIG (reference sequence). The CDR3 covers 17 residues. V lost 8 bases, J lost 1 base, and 13 bases stayed unmatched. CDR3 sequence reads: CARSGRAGLYSYNEQFF. CDR3 sequence (DNA): TGTGCCCGTAGCGGGAGGGCTGGCCTGTATTCCTACAATGAGCAGTTCTTC.

The chain employs TRBV3-1 (or the pseudogene TRBV3-2) and TRBJ1-4; TRBD1 matches at 11 bases. The CDR3 totals 17 residues. V trimming: 4 bases; J trimming: 0 bases; junction bases outside the gene matches: 4. From germline, CDR1 is LGHDT and CDR2 YNNKEL (reference sequence). The CDR3 nucleotides read TGTGCCAGCAGCCTGGGACAGGGGGATGCAACTAATGAAAAACTGTTTTTT. Protein: CASSLGQGDATNEKLFF.

This clone was seen only once. The chain links TRBV18 to TRBJ2-7; TRBD1 is a possible D gene (6 bases). Trimming removed 3 bases from V and 10 bases from J, with 10 bases in between. The CDR3 runs 11 residues. CDR1 and CDR2 (germline): KGHSH, LQKENI. CDR3 sequence reads: CASSPGQHQYF. The CDR3 DNA reads TGTGCCAGCTCACCCGGACAGCACCAGTACTTC.

The chain is built from TRBV5-1 and TRBJ1-4; 8 nucleotides line up with TRBD1. Germline CDR1 SGHRS, CDR2 YFSETQ. The CDR3 has 15 residues. J lost 0 bases, V lost 4 bases, and 2 bases had no gene match. CDR3 region: CASSPDRATNEKLFF. Here the CDR3 DNA reads TGCGCCAGCAGCCCGGACAGGGCAACTAATGAAAAACTGTTTTTT.

CDR3 in amino acids: CASSEWGGNRNEQFF. CDR3 DNA: TGTGCCAGCAGTGAATGGGGGGGTAATAGGAATGAGCAGTTCTTC. V usage is TRBV6-1 and J usage is TRBJ2-1, with 7 bases identical to TRBD2. CDR3 length equals 15 residues. The trim removed 2 bases at V and 7 bases at J, leaving 8 bases unmatched. Per the germline V gene, CDR1 is MNHNS and CDR2 is SASEGT.

About this clone: This may be a read error, as it is one base from a much larger clone. V usage is TRBV5-1 and J usage is TRBJ2-7, with 9 bases aligning to TRBD1. V was clipped by 3 bases and J by 2 bases; unmatched bases: 3. From germline, CDR1 is SGHRS and CDR2 YFSETQ. This CDR3 spans 14 amino acids. CDR3 loop: CASSSWTGAYEQYF. As DNA, the CDR3 is TGCGCCAGCAGCTCCTGGACAGGGGCCTACGAGCAGTACTTC. Supplemented by reference TRBV5-1 and TRBJ2-7, the full variable domain reads KAGVTQTPRYLIKTRGQQVTLSCSPISGHRSVSWYQQTPGQGLQFLFEYFSETQRNKGNFPGRFSGRQFSNSRSEMNVSTLELGDSALYLCASSSWTGAYEQYFGPGTRLTVT.

The gene calls are TRBV5-1 and TRBJ1-2; maybe TRBD1 (5 bases). Between the trimmed V and J ends, which lost 2 bases and 1 base, there was a span of 6 bases. Germline lookup yields CDR1 SGHRS and CDR2 YFSETQ. This CDR3 spans 13 amino acids. CDR3 amino acids: CASSLQVNYGYTF. The CDR3, as DNA: TGCGCCAGCAGCTTACAGGTTAACTATGGCTACACCTTC.

V is TRBV2 and J is TRBJ2-7; 10 bases fit TRBD2. CDR3 length equals 14 residues. Losses at the gene ends were 6 bases for V and 0 bases for J; bases not matched to a gene: 2. Germline loops: CDR1 SNHLY, CDR2 FYNNEI. The CDR3 loop reads CASRLAGLSYEQYF. For the CDR3, the DNA is TGTGCCAGCAGACTAGCGGGACTCTCCTACGAGCAGTACTTC. Filled out from reference TRBV2 and TRBJ2-7, the complete variable domain reads EPEVTQTPSHQVTQMGQEVILRCVPISNHLYFYWYRQILGQKVEFLVSFYNNEISEKSEIFDDQFSVERPDGSNFTLKIRSTKLEDSAMYFCASRLAGLSYEQYFGPGTRLTVT.

The rearrangement uses TRBV7-9 and TRBJ2-7; TRBD2 agrees at 8 bases. Germline V lookup: CDR1 SEHNR, CDR2 FQNEAQ (reference sequence). This CDR3 has 13 residues. With V trimmed by 8 bases and J by 5 bases, 8 bases remained unmatched. CDR3 region: CASQGTSSHEQYF. The CDR3 nucleotides are TGTGCCAGCCAGGGGACTAGTTCCCACGAGCAGTACTTC. The full variable domain, completed using reference TRBV7-9 and TRBJ2-7, is DTGVSQNPRHKITKRGQNVTFRCDPISEHNRLYWYRQTLGQGPEFLTYFQNEAQLEKSRLLSDRFSAERPKGSFSTLEIQRTEQGDSAMYLCASQGTSSHEQYFGPGTRLTVT.

CDR3 sequence reads: CASSPGTGVTGELFF. In DNA, the CDR3 is TGTGCCAGCAGCCCCGGGACAGGGGTCACCGGGGAGCTGTTTTTT. The gene calls are TRBV11-3 and TRBJ2-2; 10 bases are a match to TRBD1. Per the germline V gene, CDR1 is SGHNT and CDR2 is YENEEA. V lost 5 bases and J lost 4; bases outside the gene matches: 4. The CDR3 totals 15 residues.

In DNA, the CDR3 is TGTGCCAGCAGTTTAGGGGGGGAGGGAGTTGCTGAAGCTTTCTTT. This encodes CASSLGGEGVAEAFF. V usage is TRBV28 and J usage is TRBJ1-1; TRBD1 might be the D (5 bases). CDR1 is MDHEN, CDR2 SYDVKM, per germline. The CDR3 totals 15 residues. V was clipped by 2 bases and J by 6 bases, with 16 bases between them.